This TCR beta chain was sequenced for a study of PD-1 blockade in classical Hodgkin lymphoma. Study-wide results and limits: Newly diagnosed patients had baseline TCR diversity that was reportedly lower than that of healthy donors. Repertoire difference causes, possibly disease activity or prior therapy, remain undefined.

Time point here: newly diagnosed, previously untreated cHL patient sample. Newly diagnosed, untreated classical Hodgkin lymphoma PBMCs provided comparison. About this clone: Its matching antigen is unknown.

Profiling relied on immunoSEQ multiplex PCR, and the TCRdb table lists in-frame clones only, not all of them. Here the sample spans 17,000 or so clones, approximately 84% being singletons. The sequence came from a human donor with classical Hodgkin lymphoma. Input material: peripheral blood mononuclear cells (PBMCs).

CDR3 coding DNA: TGCAGCGTTGAGGCATGGAACTCTGGAAACACCATATATTTT. Its protein is CSVEAWNSGNTIYF. J is TRBJ1-3 and V is TRBV29-1; D is ambiguous. V lost 3 bases and J 0 bases, leaving 9 bases between the germline ends. The CDR3 covers 14 residues. The germline gives CDR1 SQVTM, CDR2 ANQGSEA.